One sample yielded the 31 T cell receptor beta chains listed below, sequenced in a study of T cells in Graves' hyperthyroidism and ophthalmopathy (dated by TCRdb to between 2018 and 2020). To prepare the library, multiplex PCR was applied. Data came from an Illumina HiSeq 2000. Amplification of TCR beta CDR3 regions was carried out from RNA transcripts. The TCR CDR3 was subjected to a first round of RT-PCR using the HTBI primer set and the Qiagen OneStep RT-PCR kit. TCRdb reanalyzed the raw reads on its own, using fastp at Q25 for trimming and MiXCR for clone calling, and kept in-frame beta chains. Every entry covers one CDR3 protein and lists the most common genes and DNA from its rows. Present in this sample are under 450,000 distinct CDR3 sequences, about 17% of which were seen just once. Together, the top ten hold 34% of the sample. Sequenced: blood. The receptors derive from a woman in her twenties or thirties with Graves' hyperthyroidism that later progressed to Graves' ophthalmopathy.

This clonotype was seen at least ten times. This chain links TRBV14 with TRBJ2-3, with D unresolved. This CDR3 contains 15 residues. V gave up 2 bases and J gave up 2 bases, with 11 bases separating them. The germline gives CDR1 SGHDN, CDR2 FVKESK. The chain's CDR3 is CASSQWLQPTDTQYF. DNA for the CDR3: TGTGCCAGCAGCCAATGGCTCCAACCCACAGATACGCAGTATTTT.

The table lists this clonotype with a count of one. It may be a read error: a sequence one base away is much more abundant. V and J are TRBV19 and TRBJ1-2, with 7 positions matching TRBD1. The germline CDR1 and CDR2 sequences are LNHDA and SQIVND (reference sequence). The CDR3 runs 14 residues. DNA for the CDR3: TGTGCCAGTAACCCACTGGACAGGCGCTATGGCTACATCTTC. Amino acids: CASNPLDRRYGYIF.

The chain joins TRBV5-8 to TRBJ2-5; tentative D call: TRBD2 (6 bases). CDR1 is SGHTS, CDR2 YDEGEE, per germline. The V end lost 3 bases, the J end lost 2 bases, and 17 bases lay between the germline ends. The CDR3 contains 16 residues. CDR3 in DNA: TGTGCCAGCAGCTCGGGACTCAGGCCTTATCAAGAGACCCAGTACTTC. Translating it yields CASSSGLRPYQETQYF.

Only one count was recorded for this clonotype. V gene TRBV19 combines with J gene TRBJ2-7; maybe TRBD2 (5 bases). V was shortened by 5 bases and J by 6 bases, with 17 bases between the two germline ends. Germline CDR1 and CDR2: LNHDA and SQIVND (reference sequence). This CDR3 has 14 amino acids. CDR3 sequence (DNA): TGTGCCAGTAGTGTGTTAGAGGGAATCTCCGAGCAGTACTTC. It is translated as CASSVLEGISEQYF.

This clonotype was seen many times. The chain uses TRBV6-1 and TRBJ1-2; a weak D match, TRBD1 (5 bases). Germline V gene sequence: CDR1 MNHNS, CDR2 SASEGT. Trimming took off 5 bases at V and 9 bases at J, with 16 bases between the two ends. This CDR3 has 13 amino acids. The CDR3 is CASSNHGGGSYTF. CDR3 DNA sequence: TGTGCCAGCAGTAACCACGGGGGAGGTAGCTACACCTTC.

In this sample, this clonotype turned up a few times. The genes are TRBV4-2 and TRBJ2-2; maybe TRBD2 (5 bases). Germline V CDR1 and CDR2: LGHNA, YNFKEQ. The CDR3 consists of 16 residues. Trimming cost V 0 bases and J 1 base, with 9 bases left between them. The DNA for the CDR3 is TGTGCCAGCAGCCAAGAGTTACGGGGGAACACCGGGGAGCTGTTTTTT. Protein: CASSQELRGNTGELFF.

The table lists this clonotype with many counts. CDR3 in DNA: TGTGCCAGCCGGGAGCCGAACACCGGGGAGCTGTTTTTT. Its translation is CASREPNTGELFF. This chain uses TRBV12-3 or TRBV12-4 with TRBJ2-2, with D possibly matching TRBD2 (6 bases). The CDR3 consists of 13 residues. With 8 bases removed from V and 0 bases from J, the gap between germline ends came to 7 bases.

The rearrangement uses TRBV7-9 and TRBJ2-4; the D is unclear. Trimming removed 4 bases from V and 6 bases from J, with 16 bases in between. This CDR3 comprises 15 residues. Germline V lookup: CDR1 SEHNR, CDR2 FQNEAQ (reference sequence). The DNA of the CDR3 is TGTGCCAGCAGCTCTGCAAATTTTTTAGGAAACATTCAGTACTTC. Residues: CASSSANFLGNIQYF.

This clonotype was seen many times. The CDR3 DNA sequence: TGTGCCAGCAGTTACGCGGGACAGGATAACACTGAAGCTTTCTTT. Encoded protein: CASSYAGQDNTEAFF. The rearrangement joins TRBV6-1 to TRBJ1-1; 8 nucleotides line up with TRBD1. The CDR3 runs to 15 residues. The germline gives CDR1 MNHNS, CDR2 SASEGT. V lost 5 bases, J lost 2 bases, and 7 bases stayed unmatched.

Many counts were recorded for this clonotype. The chain couples TRBV11-1 to TRBJ1-1; D perhaps matches TRBD1 (6 bases). V shed 3 bases and J shed 4 bases, with 18 bases lying between them. CDR3 length: 16 amino acids. Germline lookup yields CDR1 SGHAT and CDR2 FQDESV (reference sequence). As DNA, the CDR3 is TGTGCCAGCAGCTTTGGAGTGGGGCAAGGGGGCACTGAAGCTTTCTTT. The encoded protein is CASSFGVGQGGTEAFF.

The rearrangement links TRBV27 to TRBJ1-2, with D unclear. The germline V and J ends were trimmed by 6 bases and 2 bases, with 16 bases remaining between them. CDR1 and CDR2 from the germline V gene are MNHEY and SMNVEV (reference sequence). This CDR3 is built from 15 residues. As DNA, the CDR3 is TGTGCCAGCAGGGTAACTCGAGACCACAACTATGGCTACACCTTC. Translation: CASRVTRDHNYGYTF.

Many counts were recorded for this clonotype. The chain combines TRBV28 with TRBJ2-7; no clear D gene. The CDR3 is 8 residues long. The germline CDR1 and CDR2 sequences are MDHEN and SYDVKM. The ends were cut back, 8 bases at V and 7 bases at J, with 3 bases in the middle. The CDR3 region is CASWEQYF. Written as DNA, the CDR3 is TGTGCCAGCTGGGAGCAGTACTTC.

This clonotype appeared many times. The chain combines TRBV30 with TRBJ1-2; tentatively, D is TRBD1 (5 bases). Trimming cost V 5 bases and J 8 bases, with 15 bases left between them. The germline CDR1 and CDR2 sequences are GTSNPN and SVGIG (reference sequence). The CDR3 loop spans 12 amino acids. CDR3 nucleotides: TGTGCCTGGGGAAAGGGGTATCGAGGCTACACCTTC. Translation: CAWGKGYRGYTF. Looking up the rest from reference TRBV30 and TRBJ1-2 gives the full variable domain: SQTIHQWPATLVQPVGSPLSLECTVEGTSNPNLYWYRQAAGRGLQLLFYSVGIGQISSEVPQNLSASRPQDRQFILSSKKLLLSDSGFYLCAWGKGYRGYTFGSGTRLTVV.

This clonotype was counted ten times or more. V is TRBV12-3 or TRBV12-4 and J is TRBJ2-3; D unresolved. This CDR3 has 13 amino acids. V was clipped by 0 bases and J by 4 bases, with 5 bases between them. CDR3: CASSLAGSDTQYF. The CDR3 DNA sequence: TGTGCCAGCAGTTTAGCGGGCTCAGATACGCAGTATTTT.

This clonotype showed up just a few times. The chain links TRBV25-1 to TRBJ2-3, with D perhaps matching TRBD1 (6 bases). Trimming stripped 6 bases from V and 3 bases from J, with 13 bases between. The V gene's germline CDR1 is MGHDK and CDR2 SYGVNS. CDR3 length: 14 amino acids. The CDR3 DNA sequence: TGTGCCAGCAGCCAAACTACAGGGACAGATACGCAGTATTTT. Translating it yields CASSQTTGTDTQYF.

The chain links TRBV19 to TRBJ1-2; D gene unclear. This CDR3 region has 13 residues. V shed 9 bases and J shed 3 bases, with 14 bases lying between them. Looked up from germline, CDR1 is LNHDA and CDR2 is SQIVND (reference sequence). The DNA of the CDR3 is TGTGCCAGCCTGGGAGGTTATGACTATGGCTACACCTTC. Translation gives CASLGGYDYGYTF. The variable domain in full, with the rest retrieved from reference TRBV19 and TRBJ1-2, is DGGITQSPKYLFRKEGQNVTLSCEQNLNHDAMYWYRQDPGQGLRLIYYSQIVNDFQKGDIAEGYSVSREKKESFPLTVTSAQKNPTAFYLCASLGGYDYGYTFGSGTRLTVV.

In its sample, this clonotype was seen many times. The J gene is TRBJ2-7, the V gene TRBV4-2; D may be TRBD2 (5 bases). Trimming cost V 0 bases and J 5 bases, with 17 bases left between them. Germline CDR1 LGHNA, CDR2 YNFKEQ. The CDR3 sequence is 16 residues long. The CDR3, as DNA: TGTGCCAGCAGCCAAGAGAACCTCGACGGGGTGGACGAGCAGTACTTC. Translated: CASSQENLDGVDEQYF.

At least ten counts were recorded for this clonotype. The V and J genes are TRBV29-1 and TRBJ1-2; 8 nucleotides line up with TRBD1. Germline CDR1 is SQVTM and CDR2 is ANQGSEA. With V trimmed by 8 bases and J by 8 bases, 7 bases remained unmatched. CDR3 length: 11 amino acids. CDR3 DNA: TGCAGCACTGACAGGGGAGGCGGCTACACCTTC. Translated, it gives CSTDRGGGYTF.

This clonotype was observed at least ten times. The V gene is TRBV10-3, the J gene TRBJ2-3, with D possibly being TRBD1 (6 bases). This CDR3 spans 16 amino acids. V was pared by 6 bases and J by 4 bases, with 20 bases between. Germline CDR1 and CDR2: ENHRY and SYGVKD. CDR3 protein: CAIRPTKQGLPDTQYF. The CDR3 nucleotides are TGTGCCATCAGACCCACCAAACAGGGCCTCCCAGATACGCAGTATTTT.

CDR3 protein: CATENPGGGGQGRMTVTYNEQFF. The CDR3 bases are TGTGCCACCGAAAACCCGGGGGGAGGGGGCCAAGGGAGGATGACGGTAACCTACAATGAGCAGTTCTTC. The chain joins TRBV7-9 to TRBJ2-1; D assignment may be TRBD1 or TRBD2 (7 bases each). The CDR3 runs to 23 residues. The ends were cut back, 10 bases at V and 2 bases at J, with 42 bases in the middle. CDR1 is SEHNR, CDR2 FQNEAQ, per germline (reference sequence).

The rearrangement links TRBV30 to TRBJ2-1; D gene ambiguous. The germline CDR1 and CDR2 sequences are GTSNPN and SVGIG (reference sequence). There are 20 residues in the CDR3. V was cut by 0 bases and J by 4 bases, with 28 bases left in between. The CDR3 DNA sequence: TGTGCCTGGAGTGTATCCTGGTTCAGGACCGTGGTTAGAACATACAATGAGCAGTTCTTC. Translated: CAWSVSWFRTVVRTYNEQFF. Drawing the rest from reference TRBV30 and TRBJ2-1, the complete variable domain is SQTIHQWPATLVQPVGSPLSLECTVEGTSNPNLYWYRQAAGRGLQLLFYSVGIGQISSEVPQNLSASRPQDRQFILSSKKLLLSDSGFYLCAWSVSWFRTVVRTYNEQFFGPGTRLTVL.

This clonotype has a count of ten or more. The CDR3: CASSYQGASYEQYF. The CDR3 DNA follows: TGTGCCAGCAGCTACCAGGGGGCCTCCTACGAGCAGTACTTC. The chain recombines TRBV7-9 with TRBJ2-7, with 8 bases lining up with TRBD1. This CDR3 spans 14 amino acids. V lost 4 bases to trimming and J lost 0 bases; unmatched junction nucleotides: 2. CDR1 and CDR2 (germline): SEHNR, FQNEAQ (reference sequence). The full variable domain, its missing parts supplied by reference TRBV7-9 and TRBJ2-7, is DTGVSQNPRHKITKRGQNVTFRCDPISEHNRLYWYRQTLGQGPEFLTYFQNEAQLEKSRLLSDRFSAERPKGSFSTLEIQRTEQGDSAMYLCASSYQGASYEQYFGPGTRLTVT.

This clonotype was seen repeatedly, ten times or more. The genes are TRBV5-1 and TRBJ2-1; D is ambiguous. V was clipped by 3 bases and J by 0 bases, with 16 bases between them. The germline CDR1 and CDR2 sequences are SGHRS and YFSETQ. The length of the CDR3 is 17 residues. The chain's CDR3 is CASSSQSETISYNEQFF. The CDR3 bases are TGCGCCAGCAGCTCCCAGAGCGAGACCATCTCCTACAATGAGCAGTTCTTC. The full variable domain, in which reference TRBV5-1 and TRBJ2-1 provide the parts outside the CDR3, is KAGVTQTPRYLIKTRGQQVTLSCSPISGHRSVSWYQQTPGQGLQFLFEYFSETQRNKGNFPGRFSGRQFSNSRSEMNVSTLELGDSALYLCASSSQSETISYNEQFFGPGTRLTVL.

This clonotype was detected many times. The chain has TRBV3-1 and TRBJ2-7; 9 nucleotides align to TRBD1. J was trimmed by 4 bases and V by 8 bases; bases with no gene match: 6. CDR1 is LGHDT, CDR2 YNNKEL, per germline (reference sequence). This CDR3 has 13 residues. The CDR3 loop reads CASGGQGGYEQYF. For the CDR3, the DNA is TGTGCCAGCGGGGGACAGGGAGGTTACGAGCAGTACTTC.

This clonotype was counted between two and nine times. At one boundary the junction diverges from the germline segment, which might be a read error. This chain links TRBV5-1 with TRBJ2-3; D uncertain. The length of the CDR3 is 14 residues. Germline values: CDR1 SGHRS, CDR2 YFSETQ. CDR3 loop: CAGSLSSPPGTQYF. The CDR3, as DNA: TGCGCCGGCAGCTTGAGTTCCCCCCCGGGTACGCAGTATTTT.

This clonotype was seen repeatedly, ten times or more. The chain joins TRBV6-1 to TRBJ2-1; D may correspond to TRBD1 or TRBD2 (5 bases each). Trimming took off 6 bases at V and 7 bases at J, with 13 bases between the two ends. The CDR3 sequence is 13 residues long. The germline gives CDR1 MNHNS, CDR2 SASEGT. The DNA of the CDR3 is TGTGCCAGCAGGGGGGTCCTAGCAAATGAGCAGTTCTTC. Translation: CASRGVLANEQFF.

This clonotype was seen only a few times. V usage is TRBV9 and J usage is TRBJ2-1; 15 nucleotides match TRBD2. Looked up from germline, CDR1 is SGDLS and CDR2 is YYNGEE. J gave up 4 bases and V 1 base, and 12 bases lay outside the gene matches. The CDR3 spans 20 residues. CDR3 DNA: TGTGCCAGCAGCGTATGGGAAGGACTAGCGGGAGGGCCCTCATACAATGAGCAGTTCTTC. This sequence encodes CASSVWEGLAGGPSYNEQFF.

This clonotype was found many times. V and J are TRBV27 and TRBJ1-6; no clear D gene. V was clipped by 10 bases and J by 9 bases, with 16 bases between them. The CDR3 runs to 13 residues. CDR1 MNHEY and CDR2 SMNVEV come from the germline V gene (reference sequence). This chain's CDR3 is CATLEGWGSPLHF. The CDR3 coding sequence is TGTGCCACCCTGGAGGGTTGGGGTTCACCCCTCCACTTT.

This clonotype is a singleton in its sample. A read error may be the cause here, since a much bigger clone is one base away. The chain carries TRBV7-9 and TRBJ1-3; the match to TRBD1 covers 7 bases. CDR1 and CDR2 from the germline V gene are SEHNR and FQNEAQ (reference sequence). The CDR3 totals 17 residues. In nucleotides, the CDR3 is TGTGCCAGCAGCTCACTTGGACAGGACGCATTCGGTAACACCACATATTTT. It is translated as CASSSLGQDAFGNTTYF.

This clonotype appeared a few times. The J gene is TRBJ2-6, the V gene TRBV20-1, with D perhaps matching TRBD1 (6 bases). Germline CDR1 reads DFQATT; CDR2 reads SNEGSKA (reference sequence). The CDR3 has 15 amino acids. Trimming pared 6 bases from V and 2 bases from J, leaving 14 bases between. The CDR3 DNA reads TGCAGTGCCATAGGACAGCCGGCTGGGGCCAACGTCCTGACTTTC. It codes for CSAIGQPAGANVLTF.

The sample holds a few counts of this clonotype. The CDR3 DNA follows: TGCAGTGCCATTAGCGGGAGTTTGGACAATGAGCAGTTCTTC. This sequence encodes CSAISGSLDNEQFF. J is TRBJ2-1 and V is TRBV20-1; 9 bases align to TRBD2. CDR3 size: 14 residues. Germline trimming cut 6 bases from V and 5 bases from J; bases unmatched to any gene: 8. Germline V gives CDR1 DFQATT, CDR2 SNEGSKA (reference sequence).